This TCR beta chain originates from a study of cytomegalovirus exposure and HLA in healthy donors. Across the whole study: The Caucasian-associated ancestry cluster held more than 80% of a few hundred genotyped donors. Study-level findings and limits: An analysis that came later showed most CMV-associated TCR beta chains appearing HLA-restricted. The presence/absence work took it that sequencing depth was about the same across donors.

The CDR3 is made up of 15 amino acids. V dropped 5 bases and J dropped 4; count of bases not matched to a gene: 8. Germline values: CDR1 MDHEN, CDR2 SYDVKM. In the PCR, 60 Vbeta and 13 Jbeta primers were used. Assay used: immunoSEQ multiplex PCR; TCRdb lists only in-frame clones, some missing. The profile shows 150,000 or so clones, roughly 79% of them singletons. To note about this clone: Its antigen is still unknown.

While unrecorded immune exposures were likely, the donors were nominally healthy when sampled. The genes are TRBV28 and TRBJ2-7; TRBD2 agrees at 10 bases. The sequencing sample was made of PBMCs. This clonotype was obtained from a young man in good health and CMV-seropositive. CDR3 DNA: TGTGCCAGCAGTGACAGAGGGACTAGCGTATACGAGCAGTACTTC. This gives the protein CASSDRGTSVYEQYF.